This T cell receptor (beta chain) stems from a study of early T cells in non-severe SARS-CoV-2 infection. Study-wide background: The authors sequenced bulk RNA from unsorted whole blood, leaving chains unpaired.

CDR3 size: 13 residues. Germline V gene lookup returns CDR1 KGHSH and CDR2 LQKENI. V shed 4 bases and J 4 bases; nucleotides not matched to a gene: 1. Unique molecular identifiers were attached to individual cDNA molecules. TCRdb used MiXCR to reprocess the 5' RACE reads, holding one entry per CDR3 protein. The sample contains about 77,000 distinct CDR3 sequences, 9% to 10% of which appear only once. This clonotype came up many times. The chain is built from TRBV18 and TRBJ2-3; 8 nucleotides agree with TRBD2. The sequenced material came from whole blood. The clonotype comes from an adult who was a healthcare worker with PCR-confirmed SARS-CoV-2 infection or an uninfected control (not recorded which). CDR3 DNA: TGTGCCAGCTCACAACTAGCGGCAGATACGCAGTATTTT. Translation gives CASSQLAADTQYF.